These T cell receptor beta chains were read from a single sample in a study of cytomegalovirus exposure and HLA in healthy donors. Clones were read by immunoSEQ multiplex PCR, and TCRdb kept only the in-frame ones, dropping some. The table lists some 260,000 clones, 90% of them singletons. The source material was PBMCs. The receptors were gathered from a woman younger than 45 in good health and CMV-seronegative. The CDR3 runs from the conserved cysteine through the conserved F or W. Each record gives: clone size, D gene, J gene, V gene, CDR3 DNA, CDR3 protein. D genes are given only for firm matches. Only some rows state a clone size, as once, few, many or a class for expanded clones.

clone size: -
D gene: -
J gene: TRBJ1-2
V gene: TRBV6-6
CDR3 DNA: TGTGCCAGCACTTTCACGGGGGGGGCGGAGGGCTACACCTTC
CDR3 protein: CASTFTGGAEGYTF

clone size: few
D gene: TRBD2
J gene: TRBJ2-1
V gene: TRBV4-3
CDR3 DNA: TGCGCCAGCAGCCAAGCGTCCAGCGGGAGGTACAATGAGCAGTTCTTC
CDR3 protein: CASSQASSGRYNEQFF

clone size: -
D gene: TRBD2
J gene: TRBJ2-1
V gene: TRBV9
CDR3 DNA: TGTGCCAGCAGTCTCGGGACTAGCGGGAGGAATGAGCAGTTCTTC
CDR3 protein: CASSLGTSGRNEQFF

clone size: few
D gene: -
J gene: TRBJ1-5
V gene: TRBV7-2
CDR3 DNA: TGTGCCAGCAGCCCGGAAGGGCCCCATCAGCCCCAGCATTTT
CDR3 protein: CASSPEGPHQPQHF

clone size: -
D gene: TRBD2
J gene: TRBJ2-7
V gene: TRBV30
CDR3 DNA: TGTGCCTGGAGTCCCGGACTAGCGGGAGGCTACGAGCAGTACTTC
CDR3 protein: CAWSPGLAGGYEQYF

clone size: few
D gene: TRBD2
J gene: TRBJ2-1
V gene: TRBV9
CDR3 DNA: TGTGCCAGCGCGGCTAGCGGGAGAGACTACAATGAGCAGTTCTTC
CDR3 protein: CASAASGRDYNEQFF

clone size: -
D gene: TRBD2
J gene: TRBJ2-7
V gene: TRBV7-8
CDR3 DNA: TGTGCCAGCAGCCCCCTAGCGGGAGGGGGCCACGAGCAGTACTTC
CDR3 protein: CASSPLAGGGHEQYF

clone size: -
D gene: TRBD2
J gene: TRBJ2-3
V gene: TRBV5-6
CDR3 DNA: TGTGCCAGCAGCTTGGAACTAGCGGGAGGGCCGAGTGGACATACGCAGTATTTT
CDR3 protein: CASSLELAGGPSGHTQYF

clone size: -
D gene: -
J gene: TRBJ2-5
V gene: TRBV9
CDR3 DNA: TGTGCCAGCAGCGTACCCGACGTCTGGGAGACCCAGTACTTC
CDR3 protein: CASSVPDVWETQYF

clone size: -
D gene: -
J gene: TRBJ2-3
V gene: TRBV7-3
CDR3 DNA: TGTGCCAGCAGCTCCGGACTTGACCCCGACTCGAATCTGTATTTT
CDR3 protein: CASSSGLDPDSNLYF

clone size: -
D gene: -
J gene: TRBJ1-2
V gene: TRBV29-1
CDR3 DNA: TGCAGCGTTGGCGGGACATATGGCTACACCTTC
CDR3 protein: CSVGGTYGYTF

clone size: -
D gene: -
J gene: TRBJ2-7
V gene: TRBV11-2
CDR3 DNA: TGTGCCAGCAGCTTAGGGGCAGGCTACGAGCAGTACTTC
CDR3 protein: CASSLGAGYEQYF

clone size: once
D gene: TRBD1
J gene: TRBJ1-2
V gene: TRBV7-3
CDR3 DNA: TGTGCCAGCAGCGCCGGACAGGGTGGATATGGCTACACCTTC
CDR3 protein: CASSAGQGGYGYTF

clone size: -
D gene: -
J gene: TRBJ2-6
V gene: TRBV6-5
CDR3 DNA: TGTGCCAGCAGTTACCTCACTCCTGGGGCCAACGTCCTGACTTTC
CDR3 protein: CASSYLTPGANVLTF

clone size: -
D gene: TRBD2
J gene: TRBJ2-4
V gene: TRBV28
CDR3 DNA: TGTGCCAGCAGTGTAGCGGGAGGGCTGAGGTACTTC
CDR3 protein: CASSVAGGLRYF

clone size: -
D gene: -
J gene: TRBJ2-3
V gene: TRBV28
CDR3 DNA: TGTGCCAGCAGCCTCGGGACTGATACAGATACGCAGTATTTT
CDR3 protein: CASSLGTDTDTQYF